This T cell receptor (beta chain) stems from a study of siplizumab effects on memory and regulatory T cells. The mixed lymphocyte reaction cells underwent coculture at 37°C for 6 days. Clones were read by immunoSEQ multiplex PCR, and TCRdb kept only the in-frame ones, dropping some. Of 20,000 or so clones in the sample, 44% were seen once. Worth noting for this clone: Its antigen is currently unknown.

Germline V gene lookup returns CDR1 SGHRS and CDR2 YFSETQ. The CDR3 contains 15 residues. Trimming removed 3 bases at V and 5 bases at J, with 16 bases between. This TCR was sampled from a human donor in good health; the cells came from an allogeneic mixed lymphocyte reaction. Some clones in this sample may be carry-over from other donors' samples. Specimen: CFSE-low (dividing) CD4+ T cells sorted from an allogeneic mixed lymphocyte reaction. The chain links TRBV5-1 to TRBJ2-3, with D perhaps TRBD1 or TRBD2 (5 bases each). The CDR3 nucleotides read TGCGCCAGCAGCTGGGGGTCGAGGGGCGAAGATACGCAGTATTTT. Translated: CASSWGSRGEDTQYF.